The T cell receptor (beta chain) under discussion was sequenced for a study of shared clonotypes between healthy human individuals. The length of the CDR3 is 15 residues. The germline V and J ends were trimmed by 3 bases and 3 bases, with 15 bases remaining between them. CDR1 MNHNS and CDR2 SASEGT come from the germline V gene. This table comes from immunoSEQ multiplex PCR, and its TCRdb copy is limited to in-frame clones, with some not included. Among about 580,000 clones listed, 98% were seen once. Terminally differentiated effector memory CD45RA+ cells were excluded by CCR7 positive selection of CD45RO-negative cells.

The genes are TRBV6-1 and TRBJ2-7; D may be TRBD2 (6 bases). This TCR derives from a man aged 25 to 45 in good health. The sequenced sample consisted of naive CD8+ T cells sorted from blood. The CDR3, as DNA: TGTGCCAGCAGTGATCTCCGGGAGCTCCACTACGAGCAGTACTTC. It encodes CASSDLRELHYEQYF.